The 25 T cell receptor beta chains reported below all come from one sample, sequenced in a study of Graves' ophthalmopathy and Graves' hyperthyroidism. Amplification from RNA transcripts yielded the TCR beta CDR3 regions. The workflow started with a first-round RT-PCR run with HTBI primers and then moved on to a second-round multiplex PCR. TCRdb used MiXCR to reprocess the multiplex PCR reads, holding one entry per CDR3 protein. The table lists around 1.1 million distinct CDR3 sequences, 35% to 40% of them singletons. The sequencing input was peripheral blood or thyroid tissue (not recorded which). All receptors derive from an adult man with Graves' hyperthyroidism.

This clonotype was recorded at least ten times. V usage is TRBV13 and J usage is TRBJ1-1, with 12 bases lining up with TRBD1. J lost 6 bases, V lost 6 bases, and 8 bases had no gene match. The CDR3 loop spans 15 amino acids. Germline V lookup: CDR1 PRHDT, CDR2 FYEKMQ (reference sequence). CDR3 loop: CASRPAGQGASEAFF. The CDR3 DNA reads TGTGCCAGCAGACCAGCGGGACAGGGGGCCTCTGAAGCTTTCTTT.

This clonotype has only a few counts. CDR3 residues: CASSQEFGGSVNYEQYF. The CDR3 nucleotides read TGCGCCAGCAGCCAAGAGTTCGGCGGTTCCGTGAACTACGAGCAGTACTTC. The chain is built from TRBV4-3 and TRBJ2-7; D gene ambiguous. V was shortened by 0 bases and J by 3 bases, with 18 bases between the two germline ends. This CDR3 contains 17 residues. Per germline, CDR1 LGHNA and CDR2 YSLEER.

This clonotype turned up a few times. The CDR3 loop reads CASSPGTLYGYTF. The CDR3 DNA reads TGTGCCAGCAGCCCAGGGACGCTCTATGGCTACACCTTC. The chain carries TRBV7-2 and TRBJ1-2, with D possibly matching TRBD1 (5 bases). In germline, CDR1 is SGHTA, CDR2 FQGNSA. V was shortened by 5 bases and J by 4 bases, with 11 bases between the two germline ends. This CDR3 spans 13 amino acids.

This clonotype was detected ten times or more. In DNA, the CDR3 is TGTGCCAGCAGCGTACAACGAAACACTGAAGCTTTCTTT. Its protein is CASSVQRNTEAFF. The chain links TRBV9 to TRBJ1-1; D is unresolved. The CDR3 totals 13 residues. V lost 1 base to trimming and J lost 2 bases, with 6 bases between them. CDR1 and CDR2 (germline): SGDLS, YYNGEE.

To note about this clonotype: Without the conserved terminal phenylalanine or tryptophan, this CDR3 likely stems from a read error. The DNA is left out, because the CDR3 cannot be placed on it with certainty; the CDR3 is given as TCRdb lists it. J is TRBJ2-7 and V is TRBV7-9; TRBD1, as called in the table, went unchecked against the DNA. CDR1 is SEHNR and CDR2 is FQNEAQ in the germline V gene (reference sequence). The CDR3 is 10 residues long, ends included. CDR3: CASSMSGRYY.

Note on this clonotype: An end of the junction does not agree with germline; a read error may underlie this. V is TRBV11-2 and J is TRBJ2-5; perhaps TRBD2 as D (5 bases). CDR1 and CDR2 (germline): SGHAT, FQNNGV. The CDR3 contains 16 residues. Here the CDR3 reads CASSLRGRLPQEAQYF. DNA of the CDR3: TGTGCCAGCAGCCTCCGTGGCAGACTACCTCAAGAGGCCCAGTACTTC. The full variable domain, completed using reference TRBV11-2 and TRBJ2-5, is EAGVAQSPRYKIIEKRQSVAFWCNPISGHATLYWYQQILGQGPKLLIQFQNNGVVDDSQLPKDRFSAERLKGVDSTLKIQPAKLEDSAVYLCASSLRGRLPQEAQYFGPGTRLLVL.

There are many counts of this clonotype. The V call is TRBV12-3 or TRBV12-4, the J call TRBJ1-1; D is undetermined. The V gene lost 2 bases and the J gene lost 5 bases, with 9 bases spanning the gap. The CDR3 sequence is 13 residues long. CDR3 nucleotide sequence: TGTGCCAGCAGTTTAATTAAGGGTACTGAAGCTTTCTTT. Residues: CASSLIKGTEAFF.

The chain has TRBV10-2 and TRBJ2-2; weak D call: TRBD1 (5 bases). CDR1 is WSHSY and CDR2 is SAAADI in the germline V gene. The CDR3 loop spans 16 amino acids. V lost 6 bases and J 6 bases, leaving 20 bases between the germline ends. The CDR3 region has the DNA TGCGCCAGCAGACCCGACAGAGGTCTTGGGTCCGGGGAGCTGTTTTTT. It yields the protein CASRPDRGLGSGELFF.

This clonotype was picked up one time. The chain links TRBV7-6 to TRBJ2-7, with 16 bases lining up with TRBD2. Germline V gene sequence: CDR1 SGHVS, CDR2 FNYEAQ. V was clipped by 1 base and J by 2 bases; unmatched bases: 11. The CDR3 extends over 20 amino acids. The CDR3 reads CASSLVPGTSGRAGAYEQYF. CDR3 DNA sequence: TGTGCCAGCAGCTTAGTTCCTGGGACTAGCGGGAGGGCCGGGGCCTACGAGCAGTACTTC.

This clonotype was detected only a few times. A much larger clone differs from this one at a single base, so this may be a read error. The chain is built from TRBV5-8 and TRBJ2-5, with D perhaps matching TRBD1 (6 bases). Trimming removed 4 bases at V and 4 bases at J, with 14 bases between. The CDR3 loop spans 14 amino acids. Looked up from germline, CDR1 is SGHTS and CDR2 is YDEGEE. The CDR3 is CASSRDKGAETQYF. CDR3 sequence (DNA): TGTGCCAGCAGCAGGGACAAGGGCGCAGAGACCCAGTACTTC.

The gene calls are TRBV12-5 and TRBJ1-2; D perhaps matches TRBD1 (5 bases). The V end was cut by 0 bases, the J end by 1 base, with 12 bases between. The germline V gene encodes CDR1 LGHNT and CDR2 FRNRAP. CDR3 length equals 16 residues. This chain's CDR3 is CASGLVLTGVNYGYTF. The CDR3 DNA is TGTGCTAGTGGTTTGGTACTAACAGGAGTTAACTATGGCTACACCTTC.

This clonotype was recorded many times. The CDR3 DNA follows: TGTGCCAGCAGCAATAGAAACCGGGGAGCTGGCTACACCTTC. Translating gives CASSNRNRGAGYTF. This chain joins TRBV7-2 and TRBJ1-2; D uncertain. The CDR3 is 14 amino acids. The germline CDR1 and CDR2 sequences are SGHTA and FQGNSA. V was trimmed by 5 bases and J by 7 bases, leaving 17 bases between them.

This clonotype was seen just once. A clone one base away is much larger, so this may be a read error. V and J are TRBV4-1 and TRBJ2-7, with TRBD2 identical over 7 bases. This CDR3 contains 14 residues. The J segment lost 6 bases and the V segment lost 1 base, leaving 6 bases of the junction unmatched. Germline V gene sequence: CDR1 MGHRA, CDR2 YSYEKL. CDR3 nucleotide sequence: TGCGCCAGCAGCCAAGCTCCGGGGGGTCTCGAGCAGTACTTC. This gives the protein CASSQAPGGLEQYF.

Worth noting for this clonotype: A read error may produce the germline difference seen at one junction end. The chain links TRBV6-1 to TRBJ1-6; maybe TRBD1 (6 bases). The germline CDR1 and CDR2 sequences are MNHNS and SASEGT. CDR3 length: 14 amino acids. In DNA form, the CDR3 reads TGTGCCAGCAGGGCAAGGACAGACGATTCACCCCCCCACTTT. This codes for CASRARTDDSPPHF.

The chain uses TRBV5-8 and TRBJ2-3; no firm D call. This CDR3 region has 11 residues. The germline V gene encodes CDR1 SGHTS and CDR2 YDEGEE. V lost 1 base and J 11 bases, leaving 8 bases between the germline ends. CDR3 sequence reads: CASSLLSGQYF. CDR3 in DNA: TGTGCCAGCAGCTTGTTGTCAGGGCAGTATTTT.

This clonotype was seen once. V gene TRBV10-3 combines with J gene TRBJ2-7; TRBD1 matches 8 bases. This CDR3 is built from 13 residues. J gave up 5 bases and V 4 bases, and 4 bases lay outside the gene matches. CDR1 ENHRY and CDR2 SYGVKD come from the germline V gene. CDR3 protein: CAISGGQVNEQYF. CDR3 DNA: TGTGCCATCAGTGGGGGACAGGTCAACGAGCAGTACTTC.

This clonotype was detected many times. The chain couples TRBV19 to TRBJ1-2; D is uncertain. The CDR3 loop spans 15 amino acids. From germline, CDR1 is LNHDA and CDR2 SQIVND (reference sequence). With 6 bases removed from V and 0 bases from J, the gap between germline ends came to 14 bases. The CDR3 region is CASSRGSGANYGYTF. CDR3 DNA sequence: TGTGCCAGTAGCCGAGGATCCGGAGCTAACTATGGCTACACCTTC. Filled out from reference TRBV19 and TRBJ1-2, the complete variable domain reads DGGITQSPKYLFRKEGQNVTLSCEQNLNHDAMYWYRQDPGQGLRLIYYSQIVNDFQKGDIAEGYSVSREKKESFPLTVTSAQKNPTAFYLCASSRGSGANYGYTFGSGTRLTVV.

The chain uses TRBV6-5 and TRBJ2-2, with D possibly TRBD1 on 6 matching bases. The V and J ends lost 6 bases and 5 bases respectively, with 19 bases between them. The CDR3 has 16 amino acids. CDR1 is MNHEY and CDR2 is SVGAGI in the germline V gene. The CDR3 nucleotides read TGTGCCAGCAGCCCGCCCAGGAGAGGGACAACCGGGGAGCTGTTTTTT. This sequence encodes CASSPPRRGTTGELFF.

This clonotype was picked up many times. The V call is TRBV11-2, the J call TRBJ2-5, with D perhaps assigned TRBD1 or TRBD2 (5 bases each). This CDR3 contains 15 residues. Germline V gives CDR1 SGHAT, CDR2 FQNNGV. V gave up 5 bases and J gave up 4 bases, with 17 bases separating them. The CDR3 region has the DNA TGTGCCAGCAGCACGAGACTACAGGTTCGAGAGACCCAGTACTTC. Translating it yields CASSTRLQVRETQYF.

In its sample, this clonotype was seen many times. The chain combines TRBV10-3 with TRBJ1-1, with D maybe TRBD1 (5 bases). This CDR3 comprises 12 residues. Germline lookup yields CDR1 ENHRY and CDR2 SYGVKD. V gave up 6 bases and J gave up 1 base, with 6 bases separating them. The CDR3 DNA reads TGTGCCATCAGAACAGGGAACACTGAAGCTTTCTTT. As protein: CAIRTGNTEAFF.

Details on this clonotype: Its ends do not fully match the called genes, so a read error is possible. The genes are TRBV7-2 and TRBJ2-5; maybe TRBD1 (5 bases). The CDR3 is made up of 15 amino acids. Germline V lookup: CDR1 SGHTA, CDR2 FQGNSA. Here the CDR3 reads CASSVARAAPETQYF. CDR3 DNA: TGTGCCAGCAGCGTAGCCAGGGCGGCCCCAGAGACCCAGTACTTC. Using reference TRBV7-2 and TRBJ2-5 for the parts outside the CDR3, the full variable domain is GAGVSQSPSNKVTEKGKDVELRCDPISGHTALYWYRQSLGQGLEFLIYFQGNSAPDKSGLPSDRFSAERTGGSVSTLTIQRTQQEDSAVYLCASSVARAAPETQYFGPGTRLLVL.

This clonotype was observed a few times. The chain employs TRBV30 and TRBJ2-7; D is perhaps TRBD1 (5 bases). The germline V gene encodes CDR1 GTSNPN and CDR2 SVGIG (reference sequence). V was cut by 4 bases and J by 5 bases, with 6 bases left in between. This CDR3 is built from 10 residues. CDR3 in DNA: TGTGCCTGGATGGGGCACGAGCAGTACTTC. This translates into CAWMGHEQYF. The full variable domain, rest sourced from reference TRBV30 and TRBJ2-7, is SQTIHQWPATLVQPVGSPLSLECTVEGTSNPNLYWYRQAAGRGLQLLFYSVGIGQISSEVPQNLSASRPQDRQFILSSKKLLLSDSGFYLCAWMGHEQYFGPGTRLTVT.

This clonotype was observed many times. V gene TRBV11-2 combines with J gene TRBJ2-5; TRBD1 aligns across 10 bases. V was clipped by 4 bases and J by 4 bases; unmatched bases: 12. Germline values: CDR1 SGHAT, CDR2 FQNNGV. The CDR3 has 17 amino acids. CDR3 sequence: CASSWGQGTALGETQYF. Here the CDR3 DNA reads TGTGCCAGCAGCTGGGGACAGGGGACAGCTCTAGGAGAGACCCAGTACTTC.

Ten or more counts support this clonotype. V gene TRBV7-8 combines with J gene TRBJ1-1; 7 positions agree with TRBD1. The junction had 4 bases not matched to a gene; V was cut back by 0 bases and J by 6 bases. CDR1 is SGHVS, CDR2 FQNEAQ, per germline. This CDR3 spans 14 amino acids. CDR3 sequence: CASSLARDSSEAFF. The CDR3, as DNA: TGTGCCAGCAGCTTAGCGCGGGACAGCTCTGAAGCTTTCTTT.

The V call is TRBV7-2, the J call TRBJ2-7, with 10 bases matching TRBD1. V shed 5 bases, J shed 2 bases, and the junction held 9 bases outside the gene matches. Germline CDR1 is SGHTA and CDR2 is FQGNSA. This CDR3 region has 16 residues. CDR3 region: CASSRDQDRGAYEQYF. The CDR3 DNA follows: TGTGCCAGCAGCCGAGACCAGGACAGGGGGGCCTACGAGCAGTACTTC.